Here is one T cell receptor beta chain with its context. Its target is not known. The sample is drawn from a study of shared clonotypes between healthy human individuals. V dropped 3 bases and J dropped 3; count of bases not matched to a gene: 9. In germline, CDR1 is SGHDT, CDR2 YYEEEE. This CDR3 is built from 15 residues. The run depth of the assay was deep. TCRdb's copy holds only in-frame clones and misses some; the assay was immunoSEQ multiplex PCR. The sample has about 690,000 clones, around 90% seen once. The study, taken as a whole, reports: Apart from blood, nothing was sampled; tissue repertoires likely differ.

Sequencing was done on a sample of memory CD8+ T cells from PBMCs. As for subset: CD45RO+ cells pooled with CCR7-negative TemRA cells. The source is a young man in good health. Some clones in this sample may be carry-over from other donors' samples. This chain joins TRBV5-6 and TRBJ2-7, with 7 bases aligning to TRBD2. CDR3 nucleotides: TGTGCCAGCAGCTCCGCCAGCGGGATGCGCTACGAGCAGTACTTC. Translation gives CASSSASGMRYEQYF.